Listed below are T cell receptor beta chains from one sample, sequenced in a study of cytomegalovirus exposure and HLA in healthy donors. This table comes from immunoSEQ multiplex PCR, and its TCRdb copy is limited to in-frame clones, with some not included. The sample lists about 140,000 clones, 65% to 80% occurring once. The material sequenced was PBMCs. The origin of the receptors is a woman under 40 in good health and CMV-seronegative. Both conserved end residues are part of each CDR3. Each record gives: D gene, clone size, J gene, V gene, CDR3 DNA, CDR3 protein. The D gene is left open where the match is weak. Not every row has a clone size; where given, it reads once, few, many or a size class.

D: -; size: -; J: TRBJ1-1; V: TRBV30; DNA: TGTGCCTGGAGTGTTCTCCGTGGGGCCATGGGGGAAGCTTTCTTT; CDR3: CAWSVLRGAMGEAFF
D: -; size: -; J: TRBJ1-4; V: TRBV2; DNA: TGTGCCAGCAGTGATTTGACTACAAGTGAAAAACTGTTTTTT; CDR3: CASSDLTTSEKLFF
D: TRBD1; size: -; J: TRBJ2-3; V: TRBV5-1; DNA: TGCGCCAGCAGCAAGGGACAGGGGGACACAGATACGCAGTATTTT; CDR3: CASSKGQGDTDTQYF
D: -; size: few; J: TRBJ1-3; V: TRBV5-1; DNA: TGCGCCAGCAGTGATGTGTCAGGCTCTGGAAACACCATATATTTT; CDR3: CASSDVSGSGNTIYF
D: -; size: -; J: TRBJ2-7; V: TRBV5-6; DNA: TGTGCCAGCAGCTTGGTCCGGCGGAGCTCCTACGAGCAGTACTTC; CDR3: CASSLVRRSSYEQYF
D: TRBD2; size: -; J: TRBJ2-1; V: TRBV6-7; DNA: TGTGCCAGCAGTCTTCCCGGGACTAGCTTTTATAATGAGCAGTTCTTC; CDR3: CASSLPGTSFYNEQFF
D: TRBD1; size: few; J: TRBJ1-2; V: TRBV5-4; DNA: TGTGCCAGCAGTCAGCCGGGACAGGGGAATCGTGGCTACACCTTC; CDR3: CASSQPGQGNRGYTF
D: TRBD1; size: -; J: TRBJ2-3; V: TRBV28; DNA: TGTGCCAGCGACGGACAGGGCGGCACAGATACGCAGTATTTT; CDR3: CASDGQGGTDTQYF
D: -; size: -; J: TRBJ2-2; V: TRBV6-1; DNA: TGTGCCAGCAGTGAAGGGGGCGACACCGGGGAGCTGTTTTTT; CDR3: CASSEGGDTGELFF
D: TRBD1; size: -; J: TRBJ2-7; V: TRBV18; DNA: TGTGCCAGCTCACCATGGGACAGGGAGACCTACGAGCAGTACTTC; CDR3: CASSPWDRETYEQYF
D: -; size: once; J: TRBJ1-3; V: TRBV6-5; DNA: TGTGCCAGCAGTTATGCGCGGGATATCTCTGGAAACACCATATATTTT; CDR3: CASSYARDISGNTIYF
D: TRBD1; size: -; J: TRBJ1-2; V: TRBV4-1; DNA: TGCGCCAGCAGCCCGGGGGACAGGACTTATGGCTACACCTTC; CDR3: CASSPGDRTYGYTF
D: -; size: few; J: TRBJ2-7; V: TRBV6-5; DNA: TGTGCCAGCAGTGCCCGGGACTTGAGCTCCTACGAGCAGTACTTC; CDR3: CASSARDLSSYEQYF
D: TRBD2; size: -; J: TRBJ2-7; V: TRBV4-1; DNA: TGCGCCAGCAGCCAAGCCTCGGGACTAGCGGGTAAAGACGAGCAGTACTTC; CDR3: CASSQASGLAGKDEQYF